This TCR beta chain stems from a study of T cell responses to AZD1222 COVID-19 vaccine. This table comes from immunoSEQ multiplex PCR, and its TCRdb copy is limited to in-frame clones, with some not included. The sample records 150,000 to 200,000 clones, 94% being singletons. About this clone: Its cognate antigen is unknown. Within the sample, other DNA sequences also encode this same CDR3.

CDR3 size: 13 residues. V was cut by 6 bases and J by 4 bases, with 10 bases left in between. Germline V gives CDR1 MNHEY, CDR2 SVGAGI. Regarding the study as a whole: Among the donors, most were white British and more were female, and clonal diversity was possibly underestimated. Spike-specific TCR breadth rose after two AZD1222 doses, and depth rose as well. Baseline antibody screening turned up just a handful of seropositive AZD1222 recipients. Repertoire sampling was restricted to post-peak T cell response timepoints.

The chain employs TRBV6-5 and TRBJ1-5, with D tentatively TRBD1 (6 bases). The receptor was derived from an adult in good health. Sequenced here: peripheral blood, sampled on day 0 of AZD1222 vaccination. CDR3: CASRPTGNQPQHF. CDR3 in DNA: TGTGCCAGCAGACCCACAGGGAATCAGCCCCAGCATTTT.